This T cell receptor beta chain derives from a study of T cell changes during pregnancy in multiple sclerosis. Measured with immunoSEQ multiplex PCR; TCRdb has only the in-frame clones, and not every one. Of some 60,000 clones in the sample, less than 95% are singletons; the top ten hold roughly 6.5%. Germline lookup yields CDR1 SGHDT and CDR2 YYEEEE. This CDR3 region has 16 residues. Trimming took 5 bases from V and 3 from J; bases not matched to a gene: 7. This clonotype originated in a female donor in good health, enrolled as a control in a pregnancy study. This sequence joins TRBV5-6 and TRBJ1-4; 10 bases are a match to TRBD1. The starting material was peripheral blood, obtained in the third trimester of pregnancy. CDR3 sequence: CASSYGTGEANEKLFF. DNA of the CDR3: TGTGCCAGCAGTTACGGGACAGGGGAAGCTAATGAAAAACTGTTTTTT.